Listed below are T cell receptor beta chains from one sample, sequenced in a study of naive and memory T cell subsets. TCRdb passed the UMI-ligation and nested PCR reads through MiXCR, listing each CDR3 protein once. The table records 150,000 or so distinct CDR3 sequences, about 23% of them present only once. Sequenced sample: naive CD4+ T cells from blood. All receptors derive from a human donor in good health. CDR3s include the opening cysteine and the closing phenylalanine or tryptophan. D genes are given only for firm matches. Only some rows state a clone size, as once, few, many or a class for expanded clones.

NA	few	TRBV6-2/TRBV6-3	TRBJ1-1	TGTGCCAGCAGTTACAGGTCAGGGGTTGCGAACACTGAAGCTTTCTTT	CASSYRSGVANTEAFF
NA	few	TRBV7-9	TRBJ2-1	TGTGCCAGCAGCTCCATCCAGGGGATCGACAATGAGCAGTTCTTC	CASSSIQGIDNEQFF
TRBD2	many	TRBV12-3/TRBV12-4	TRBJ2-1	TGTGCCAGCAGCCTTACTAGCGGGATGAACAATGAGCAGTTCTTC	CASSLTSGMNNEQFF
NA	few	TRBV6-2/TRBV6-3	TRBJ2-5	TGTGCCAGCAGTTACGGTCAAGGGGTTCAAGAGACCCAGTACTTC	CASSYGQGVQETQYF
TRBD2	few	TRBV20-1	TRBJ2-7	TGCAGTGCTAGGCCTGGGACTAGCGGATACGAGCAGTACTTC	CSARPGTSGYEQYF
TRBD1	many	TRBV6-5	TRBJ1-6	TGTGCCAGCAGTTACTCGGCAGGGGGAAGCTCCTATAATTCACCCCTCCACTTT	CASSYSAGGSSYNSPLHF
NA	NA	TRBV5-1	TRBJ2-2	TGCGCCAGCAGCCTCCAGACCTACACCGGGGAGCTGTTTTTT	CASSLQTYTGELFF
NA	NA	TRBV6-6	TRBJ1-2	TGTGCCAGCAGAACTCTAACCGGGGGGACGGACTATGGCTACACCTTC	CASRTLTGGTDYGYTF
TRBD2	once	TRBV6-1	TRBJ2-1	TGTGCCAGCAGTGGGGAGGGATACCATGGTGGTAAAGGGTACAGGAGCTCCTACAATGAGCAGTTCTTC	CASSGEGYHGGKGYRSSYNEQFF
NA	many	TRBV10-1	TRBJ2-5	TGCGCCAGCAGATCCGGCCCCGGGGAGACCCAGTACTTC	CASRSGPGETQYF
TRBD1	NA	TRBV20-1	TRBJ1-1	TGCAGTGCGTTCACAGGGGGCATCACTGAAGCTTTCTTT	CSAFTGGITEAFF
TRBD2	many	TRBV19	TRBJ2-1	TGTGCCAGTACCGGGACTAGCGGGAGTCCCTACAATGAGCAGTTCTTC	CASTGTSGSPYNEQFF
NA	NA	TRBV7-9	TRBJ1-6	TGTGCCAGCAGCTTAGGAGGTTCACCCCTCCACTTT	CASSLGGSPLHF
TRBD2	few	TRBV11-1	TRBJ2-1	TGTGCCAGCAGCTTAGCCGCGGGAGTAATCAATGAGCAGTTCTTC	CASSLAAGVINEQFF
NA	few	TRBV27	TRBJ1-3	TGTGCCAGCAGAGAATACTCTGGAAACACCATATATTTT	CASREYSGNTIYF
NA	few	TRBV4-1	TRBJ2-2	TGCGCCAGCAGCCAAGATATCGGAGCCACCGGGGAGCTGTTTTTT	CASSQDIGATGELFF
NA	NA	TRBV29-1	TRBJ2-5	TGCAGCGTTGCGCGGTCCGGGGAGACCCAGTACTTC	CSVARSGETQYF
NA	few	TRBV5-5	TRBJ2-7	TGTGCCAGCAGCTTATTTACGGGATCCCCCTACGAGCAGTACTTC	CASSLFTGSPYEQYF